Here is one T cell receptor (beta chain) with its context. This entry belongs to a study of CD8 T cells in Susac syndrome. It was with random hexamers that 0.5 to 1 ug RNA was reverse transcribed. Coverage of TCR beta CDR3 amplification by immunoSEQ multiplex PCR extended to 54 Vbeta and 13 Jbeta. MiXCR was run by TCRdb on the immunoSEQ multiplex PCR reads, yielding one entry per CDR3 protein. Here the sample spans hundreds of thousands of distinct CDR3 sequences, about 94% being singletons. CDR1 and CDR2 from the germline V gene are SGHTA and FQGNSA. The CDR3 runs 15 residues. V trimming: 4 bases; J trimming: 1 base; junction bases outside the gene matches: 6.

J is TRBJ2-7 and V is TRBV7-2, with 8 bases fitting TRBD2. This sequence was found in a human donor with Susac syndrome. The sample consisted of CD4+ T cells from PBMCs. CDR3 residues: CASSSSGGPSYEQYF. CDR3 nucleotide sequence: TGTGCCAGCAGCTCGAGCGGGGGCCCGTCCTACGAGCAGTACTTC.